These 26 T cell receptor beta chains were all obtained from the same sample, sequenced in a study of T cell changes during pregnancy in multiple sclerosis (dated by TCRdb to the late 2010s). Library preparation employed the immunoSEQ multiplex PCR assay. Held by TCRdb, this immuneACCESS table contains in-frame sequences only and omits some clones. Under half of the omission traces to an unresolved V gene where checked; the cause of the rest is unknown. This sample has some 70,000 clones in its table, and 91% of those were observed once. Jointly, the top ten make up under 6% of the sample. The sequenced sample was CD8+ T cells from peripheral blood mononuclear cells, obtained before pregnancy. The receptors were sampled from a female donor with multiple sclerosis, enrolled in a pregnancy study.

This chain uses TRBV25-1 with TRBJ1-1; TRBD1 matches at 7 bases. V was clipped by 6 bases and J by 0 bases; unmatched bases: 10. Germline CDR1 reads MGHDK; CDR2 reads SYGVNS. This CDR3 region has 16 residues. The CDR3 nucleotides are TGTGCCAGCAGGGATGGACAGGAATACATGAACACTGAAGCTTTCTTT. Residues: CASRDGQEYMNTEAFF.

A single count supports this clone. The CDR3 reads CASSSTGTGANVLTF. DNA of the CDR3: TGTGCCAGCAGTTCTACAGGGACCGGGGCCAACGTCCTGACTTTC. The J gene is TRBJ2-6, the V gene TRBV6-1; possibly TRBD1 for D (6 bases). The V gene's germline CDR1 is MNHNS and CDR2 SASEGT. The CDR3 sequence is 15 residues long. Between the trimmed V and J ends, which lost 5 bases and 4 bases, there was a span of 12 bases.

The V call is TRBV4-1, the J call TRBJ1-6, with TRBD1 matching over 9 bases. Trimming removed 3 bases from V and 9 bases from J; junction bases left unmatched: 6. CDR1 is MGHRA and CDR2 is YSYEKL in the germline V gene. The length of the CDR3 is 15 residues. CDR3 in DNA: TGCGCCAGCAGCCAGACACAGGGGGCGGTTTCACCCCTCCACTTT. Translating it yields CASSQTQGAVSPLHF.

This clone was detected only once. The chain has TRBV6-1 and TRBJ2-2; D perhaps matches TRBD1 (6 bases). CDR1 and CDR2 (germline): MNHNS, SASEGT. The V and J ends lost 10 bases and 0 bases respectively, with 9 bases between them. CDR3 length equals 13 residues. The CDR3 is CANRASNTGELFF. DNA for the CDR3: TGTGCCAACAGGGCCTCGAACACCGGGGAGCTGTTTTTT.

The chain recombines TRBV7-3 with TRBJ1-1, with D unclear. The germline CDR1 and CDR2 sequences are SGHTA and FQGTGA. V lost 1 base, J lost 1 base, and 4 bases lay in between. This CDR3 spans 13 amino acids. The CDR3 bases are TGTGCCAGCAGCTTAAGAGGGAACACTGAAGCTTTCTTT. Amino acid sequence: CASSLRGNTEAFF.

This clone was seen once. The chain uses TRBV11-2 and TRBJ1-2, with TRBD1 matching 12 bases. The CDR3 totals 15 residues. V dropped 3 bases and J dropped 5; count of bases not matched to a gene: 4. CDR1 and CDR2 (germline): SGHAT, FQNNGV. The CDR3 coding sequence is TGTGCCAGCAGCTTCGGGACAGGGGGCAATTATGGCTACACCTTC. As protein: CASSFGTGGNYGYTF.

A single count supports this clone. The chain links TRBV9 to TRBJ1-1, with D unclear. This CDR3 is 14 amino acids long. V was cut by 0 bases and J by 0 bases, with 6 bases left in between. CDR1 is SGDLS and CDR2 is YYNGEE in the germline V gene. CDR3 in DNA: TGTGCCAGCAGCGTAGGGGAGATGAACACTGAAGCTTTCTTT. Translation gives CASSVGEMNTEAFF.

The CDR3 here is CASADATRDIQFYEQYF. DNA for the CDR3: TGTGCCAGCGCCGACGCCACCAGGGACATCCAATTCTACGAGCAGTACTTC. The gene calls are TRBV2 and TRBJ2-7, with D tentatively TRBD1 (6 bases). The CDR3 is 17 amino acids. V gave up 8 bases and J gave up 3 bases, with 26 bases separating them. Germline-derived CDR1 and CDR2 are SNHLY and FYNNEI.

This rearrangement joins TRBV5-8 to TRBJ1-1; D may be TRBD1 (5 bases). Germline V gene data show CDR1 as SGHTS and CDR2 as YDEGEE. Trimming took 0 bases from V and 4 from J, leaving 22 bases between them. There are 18 residues in the CDR3. Here the CDR3 reads CASSLVTAGGAHGTEAFF. The DNA for the CDR3 is TGTGCCAGCAGCTTGGTAACGGCCGGGGGAGCGCATGGCACTGAAGCTTTCTTT. Filled out from reference TRBV5-8 and TRBJ1-1, the complete variable domain reads EAGVTQSPTHLIKTRGQQATLRCSPISGHTSVYWYQQALGLGLQFLLWYDEGEERNRGNFPPRFSGRQFPNYSSELNVNALELEDSALYLCASSLVTAGGAHGTEAFFGQGTRLTVV.

This clone is a singleton in its sample. The chain joins TRBV7-8 to TRBJ1-2, with no clear D. The CDR3 contains 18 residues. The germline V and J ends were trimmed by 1 base and 2 bases, with 20 bases remaining between them. Germline loops: CDR1 SGHVS, CDR2 FQNEAQ. CDR3 sequence (DNA): TGTGCCAGCAGCTTAGGAGGGCCCGCGAATAACTTAAACTATGGCTACACCTTC. Translating it yields CASSLGGPANNLNYGYTF.

The genes are TRBV9 and TRBJ2-1; TRBD2 is a possible D gene (5 bases). This CDR3 has 13 amino acids. Trimming removed 3 bases from V and 4 bases from J, with 8 bases in between. CDR1 and CDR2 from the germline V gene are SGDLS and YYNGEE. The CDR3 nucleotides read TGTGCCAGCAGCGCCGGGGTTTACAATGAGCAGTTCTTC. It encodes CASSAGVYNEQFF.

This clone was seen a single time. J is TRBJ2-7 and V is TRBV7-6, with TRBD1 identical over 8 bases. The germline V gene encodes CDR1 SGHVS and CDR2 FNYEAQ. J gave up 0 bases and V 3 bases, and 4 bases lay outside the gene matches. The CDR3 length is 15 residues. The CDR3 nucleotides read TGTGCCAGCAGCTTTGGACAGGGAGCCTCCTACGAGCAGTACTTC. This gives the protein CASSFGQGASYEQYF.

On this clone itself: A read error may produce the germline difference seen at one junction end. The V gene is TRBV11-2, the J gene TRBJ2-1; maybe TRBD2 (5 bases). The CDR3 covers 15 residues. Germline CDR1 and CDR2: SGHAT and FQNNGV. The CDR3 coding sequence is TGTGCCAGCAGCTTAGACCTAGCCCCCTACAATGAACAGTTCTTC. Translating gives CASSLDLAPYNEQFF.

This chain links TRBV27 with TRBJ1-2; the D is unclear. Looked up from germline, CDR1 is MNHEY and CDR2 is SMNVEV (reference sequence). V was shortened by 5 bases and J by 4 bases, with 11 bases between the two germline ends. This CDR3 has 13 residues. The CDR3 DNA reads as TGTGCCAGCAGTAGCGGAGGAGGCTATGGCTACACCTTC. Residues: CASSSGGGYGYTF.

The V call is TRBV19, the J call TRBJ2-4; 8 bases map to TRBD1. The CDR3 consists of 16 residues. V shed 5 bases and J 0 bases; nucleotides not matched to a gene: 6. The germline CDR1 and CDR2 sequences are LNHDA and SQIVND (reference sequence). The DNA of the CDR3 is TGTGCCAGTAGTCCCGGACAGGGACTAGCCAAAAACATTCAGTACTTC. Translating it yields CASSPGQGLAKNIQYF.

The V gene is TRBV15, the J gene TRBJ1-1; D not certain. This CDR3 comprises 15 residues. The V end was cut by 0 bases, the J end by 0 bases, with 8 bases between. Germline V gives CDR1 LNHNV, CDR2 YYDKDF (reference sequence). The CDR3 DNA sequence: TGTGCCACCAGCAGAGAGAGAGGCGTGAACACTGAAGCTTTCTTT. Amino acid sequence: CATSRERGVNTEAFF.

The rearrangement uses TRBV27 and TRBJ2-7, with 7 bases that match TRBD1. Germline V lookup: CDR1 MNHEY, CDR2 SMNVEV (reference sequence). There are 15 residues in the CDR3. The V gene end was trimmed by 6 bases and the J gene end by 2 bases; junction bases not matched to a gene: 10. This chain's CDR3 is CASSLAGTDTYEQYF. The CDR3 region has the DNA TGTGCCAGCAGCCTAGCCGGGACAGATACCTACGAGCAGTACTTC.

This clone was found a few times. The CDR3 region has the DNA TGTGCCAGCAGCTCGGGAAAGGAGACGGCTTTCTTT. This encodes CASSSGKETAFF. The rearrangement uses TRBV13 and TRBJ1-1, with D unclear. The length of the CDR3 is 12 residues. In germline, CDR1 is PRHDT, CDR2 FYEKMQ (reference sequence). V was clipped by 4 bases and J by 11 bases, with 14 bases between them.

The genes are TRBV12-2 and TRBJ1-2; the table's D call of TRBD1 was not tested on the DNA. TRBV12-2 is termed a pseudogene. CDR3 length: 15 amino acids. The CDR3 DNA sequence: TGTGCAAGTCGCTTAGCTATACAGGGGGCAGGAGGCTACACCTTC. Translating it yields CASRLAIQGAGGYTF.

This clone showed up just once. The chain recombines TRBV4-1 with TRBJ2-1; 8 bases agree with TRBD2. The CDR3 contains 16 residues. Germline V CDR1 and CDR2: MGHRA, YSYEKL. Losses at the gene ends were 4 bases for V and 7 bases for J; bases not matched to a gene: 12. The CDR3 DNA follows: TGCGCCAGCAGCCGGTGGAATAGCGGGGAGACTAATGAGCAGTTCTTC. Translating it yields CASSRWNSGETNEQFF.

The chain combines TRBV6-6 with TRBJ1-1; D perhaps matches TRBD1 (6 bases). CDR3 length: 13 residues. Trimming removed 0 bases at V and 11 bases at J, with 13 bases between. Germline V lookup: CDR1 MNHNY, CDR2 SVGAGI (reference sequence). CDR3 nucleotide sequence: TGTGCCAGCAGTTACTCGGGGGCCCTAAACGCTTTCTTT. Protein sequence: CASSYSGALNAFF.

The chain uses TRBV10-1 and TRBJ1-6; 7 nucleotides agree with TRBD1. The V and J ends lost 5 bases and 10 bases, in that order; junction bases with no gene match: 11. Germline V gene sequence: CDR1 WNHNN, CDR2 SYGVQD (reference sequence). CDR3 length: 15 amino acids. CDR3 sequence reads: CASSPTGTAGSPLHF. The DNA for the CDR3 is TGCGCCAGCAGTCCCACCGGGACAGCAGGGTCACCCCTCCACTTT.

The V call is TRBV12-5, the J call TRBJ1-1, with unresolved D. Germline V gene sequence: CDR1 LGHNT, CDR2 FRNRAP. V was cut by 1 base and J by 3 bases, with 6 bases left in between. The CDR3 spans 13 residues. The CDR3: CASGLDPDTEAFF. The CDR3 coding sequence is TGTGCTAGTGGTTTGGATCCAGACACTGAAGCTTTCTTT.

The CDR3 sequence is CASRLAHKRTDTQYF. The CDR3 DNA follows: TGTGCAAGTCGCTTAGCGCATAAGCGTACAGATACGCAGTATTTT. The chain has TRBV12-2 and TRBJ2-3; the DNA was not used to check the table's D call, TRBD2. TRBV12-2 is annotated as a pseudogene. The CDR3 consists of 15 residues.

V usage is TRBV11-2 and J usage is TRBJ2-7; 7 bases are a match to TRBD1. Germline V gene data show CDR1 as SGHAT and CDR2 as FQNNGV. This CDR3 is 15 amino acids long. V trimming: 5 bases; J trimming: 2 bases; junction bases outside the gene matches: 9. CDR3 in DNA: TGTGCCAGCAGCCACAGGGGAGAAGGAACCTACGAGCAGTACTTC. Translating gives CASSHRGEGTYEQYF.

The chain has TRBV5-4 and TRBJ2-6; TRBD1 matches 9 bases. Germline V gene sequence: CDR1 SGHNT, CDR2 YYREEE (reference sequence). There are 17 residues in the CDR3. J was trimmed by 4 bases and V by 3 bases; bases with no gene match: 8. CDR3 region: CASSSAGTGSGANVLTF. DNA of the CDR3: TGTGCCAGCAGCTCCGCCGGGACAGGGTCAGGGGCCAACGTCCTGACTTTC. The full variable domain, its missing parts supplied by reference TRBV5-4 and TRBJ2-6, is ETGVTQSPTHLIKTRGQQVTLRCSSQSGHNTVSWYQQALGQGPQFIFQYYREEENGRGNFPPRFSGLQFPNYSSELNVNALELDDSALYLCASSSAGTGSGANVLTFGAGSRLTVL.